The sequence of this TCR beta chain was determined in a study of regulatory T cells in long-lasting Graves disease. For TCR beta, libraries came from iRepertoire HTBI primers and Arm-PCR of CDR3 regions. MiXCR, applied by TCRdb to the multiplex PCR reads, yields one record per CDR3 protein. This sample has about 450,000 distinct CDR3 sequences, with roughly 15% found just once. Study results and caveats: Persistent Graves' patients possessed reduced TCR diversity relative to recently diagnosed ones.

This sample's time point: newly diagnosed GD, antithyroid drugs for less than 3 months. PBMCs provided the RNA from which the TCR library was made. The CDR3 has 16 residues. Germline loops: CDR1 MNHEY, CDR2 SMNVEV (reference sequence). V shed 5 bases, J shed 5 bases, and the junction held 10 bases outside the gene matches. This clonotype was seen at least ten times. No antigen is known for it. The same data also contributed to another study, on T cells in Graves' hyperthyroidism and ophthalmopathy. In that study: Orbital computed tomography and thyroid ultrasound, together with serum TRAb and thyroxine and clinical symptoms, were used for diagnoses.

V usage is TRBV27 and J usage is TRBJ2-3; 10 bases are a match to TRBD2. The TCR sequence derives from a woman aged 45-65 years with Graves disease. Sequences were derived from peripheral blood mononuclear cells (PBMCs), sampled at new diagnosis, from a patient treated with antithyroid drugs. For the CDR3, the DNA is TGTGCCAGCAGTGCTTCGAGCGGGAGGGCCCTAGATACGCAGTATTTT. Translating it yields CASSASSGRALDTQYF.